This T cell receptor (beta chain) was profiled in a study of OX40 agonist ivuxolimab in advanced cancers. The study, taken as a whole, reports: At 0.1 to 3.0 mg/kg, CD4+ and CD8+ blood T cells expanded clonally by week 6.

Details on this clone: Its antigen is unidentified.

Using immunoSEQ multiplex PCR, the repertoire was profiled, and TCRdb retains in-frame clones only, with some absent. Altogether about 72,000 clones are present, roughly 90% being singletons, with the ten largest covering about 1.3%. The CDR3 extends over 13 amino acids. CDR1 and CDR2 from the germline V gene are SGHNT and YYREEE (reference sequence). Trimming took 4 bases from V and 2 from J; bases not matched to a gene: 2. The genes are TRBV5-4 and TRBJ2-5, with 7 bases fitting TRBD1. Material: CD4+ or CD8+ T cells sorted from blood, obtained in a trial of the OX40 agonist ivuxolimab. The receptor was isolated from an adult with an advanced solid tumor such as melanoma, head and neck, liver or kidney cancer. The chain's CDR3 is CASSRDRQETQYF. In nucleotides, the CDR3 is TGTGCCAGCAGCCGGGACAGACAAGAGACCCAGTACTTC.